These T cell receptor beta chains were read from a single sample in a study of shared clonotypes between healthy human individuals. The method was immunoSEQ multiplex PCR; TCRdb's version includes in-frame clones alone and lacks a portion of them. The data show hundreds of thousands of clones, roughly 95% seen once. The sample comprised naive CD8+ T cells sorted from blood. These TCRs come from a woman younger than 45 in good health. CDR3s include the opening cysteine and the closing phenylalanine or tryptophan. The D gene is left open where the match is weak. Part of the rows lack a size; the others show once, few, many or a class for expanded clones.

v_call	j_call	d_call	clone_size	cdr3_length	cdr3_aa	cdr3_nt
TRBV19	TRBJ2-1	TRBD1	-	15	CASSIGDRVSPEQFF	TGTGCCAGTAGTATCGGGGACAGGGTATCCCCTGAGCAGTTCTTC
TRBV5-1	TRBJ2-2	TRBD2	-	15	CASRDTSGNTGELFF	TGCGCCAGCAGAGACACTAGCGGGAACACCGGGGAGCTGTTTTTT
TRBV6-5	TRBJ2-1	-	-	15	CASSSTGTANNEQFF	TGTGCCAGCAGTTCCACCGGGACCGCAAACAATGAGCAGTTCTTC
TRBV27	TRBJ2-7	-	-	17	CASSLSANSGAYYEQYF	TGTGCCAGCAGTTTATCTGCCAATAGCGGCGCATACTACGAGCAGTACTTC
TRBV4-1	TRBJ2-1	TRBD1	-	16	CASSQGTGTDYNEQFF	TGCGCCAGCAGCCAGGGGACCGGGACAGATTACAATGAGCAGTTCTTC
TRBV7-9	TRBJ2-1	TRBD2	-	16	CASSLPPGLAYNEQFF	TGTGCCAGCAGCCTCCCTCCGGGACTAGCCTACAATGAGCAGTTCTTC
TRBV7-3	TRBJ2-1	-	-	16	CASSSSASIDFDEQFF	TGTGCCAGCAGCTCGTCTGCGAGCATTGACTTCGATGAGCAGTTCTTC
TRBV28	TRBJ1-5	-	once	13	CASSLTGNQPQHF	TGTGCCAGCAGTTTAACGGGCAATCAGCCCCAGCATTTT
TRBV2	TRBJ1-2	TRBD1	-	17	CASSAGTGEELNYGYTF	TGTGCCAGCAGCGCCGGGACAGGGGAGGAACTTAACTATGGCTACACCTTC
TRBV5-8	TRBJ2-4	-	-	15	CASRSRTHRWDIQYF	TGTGCCAGCAGGTCTCGGACACACCGTTGGGACATTCAGTACTTC
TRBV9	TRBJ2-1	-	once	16	CASSPKSGASGNEQFF	TGTGCCAGCAGCCCCAAATCCGGGGCGTCAGGCAATGAGCAGTTCTTC
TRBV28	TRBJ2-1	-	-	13	CASSLEGVNEQFF	TGTGCCAGCAGTTTAGAGGGCGTCAATGAGCAGTTCTTC
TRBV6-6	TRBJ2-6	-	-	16	CASSYSEGPGANVLTF	TGTGCCAGCAGTTACTCGGAGGGTCCTGGGGCCAACGTCCTGACTTTC
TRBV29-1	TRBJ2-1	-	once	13	CSVDKTDGNEQFF	TGCAGCGTAGACAAGACGGATGGGAATGAGCAGTTCTTC
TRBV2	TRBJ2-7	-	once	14	CASSPQGSAYEQYF	TGTGCCAGCAGTCCTCAGGGGAGTGCGTACGAGCAGTACTTC
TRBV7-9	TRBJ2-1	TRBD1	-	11	CAIPDREGEFF	TGTGCCATTCCGGACAGGGAAGGGGAGTTCTTC
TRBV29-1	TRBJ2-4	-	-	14	CSVGGGVGKNIQYF	TGCAGCGTTGGGGGCGGGGTTGGCAAAAACATTCAGTACTTC
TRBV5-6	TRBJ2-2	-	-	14	CASSPDANTGELFF	TGTGCCAGCAGCCCCGACGCGAACACCGGGGAGCTGTTTTTT
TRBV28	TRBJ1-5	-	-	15	CASSLTRWGNQPQHF	TGTGCCAGCAGTTTAACCAGGTGGGGCAATCAGCCCCAGCATTTT
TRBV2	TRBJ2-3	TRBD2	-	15	CASSDWLAGADTQYF	TGTGCCAGCAGTGATTGGCTAGCGGGAGCAGATACGCAGTATTTT
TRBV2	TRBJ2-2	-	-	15	CASRGEGVGYGELFF	TGTGCCAGCAGGGGCGAAGGGGTCGGTTACGGGGAGCTGTTTTTT
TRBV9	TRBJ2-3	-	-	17	CASSVARVSHTRDTQYF	TGTGCCAGCAGCGTAGCCCGGGTTTCCCACACAAGAGATACGCAGTATTTT
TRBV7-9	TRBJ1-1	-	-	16	CASSFPLWGDDTEAFF	TGTGCCAGCAGCTTCCCATTGTGGGGGGACGACACTGAAGCTTTCTTT
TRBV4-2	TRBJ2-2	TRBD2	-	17	CASSQDPSGANTGELFF	TGTGCCAGCAGCCAAGATCCTAGCGGGGCGAACACCGGGGAGCTGTTTTTT
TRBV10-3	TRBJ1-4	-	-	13	CATLDTNNEKLFF	TGTGCCACCCTAGACACCAATAATGAAAAACTGTTTTTT
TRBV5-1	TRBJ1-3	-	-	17	CASSLTTAANSGNTIYF	TGCGCCAGCAGCTTGACGACAGCAGCCAACTCTGGAAACACCATATATTTT
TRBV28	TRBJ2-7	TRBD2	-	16	CASSFLAGGPGYEQYF	TGTGCCAGCAGTTTTCTAGCGGGAGGGCCCGGGTACGAGCAGTACTTC
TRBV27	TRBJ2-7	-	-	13	CASSFIQGYEQYF	TGTGCCAGCAGTTTCATACAGGGCTACGAGCAGTACTTC
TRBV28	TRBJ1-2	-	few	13	CASSLSGYYGYTF	TGTGCCAGCAGTTTATCCGGATACTATGGCTACACCTTC
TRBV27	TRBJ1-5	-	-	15	CASSLVGVGAQPQHF	TGTGCCAGCAGTTTGGTAGGGGTGGGGGCGCAGCCCCAGCATTTT
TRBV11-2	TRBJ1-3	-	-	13	CASSLGRGNTIYF	TGTGCCAGCAGCTTAGGGCGCGGAAACACCATATATTTT
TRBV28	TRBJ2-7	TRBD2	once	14	CASSYASGRHEQYF	TGTGCCAGCAGTTATGCTAGCGGGAGGCACGAGCAGTACTTC
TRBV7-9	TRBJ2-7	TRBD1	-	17	CASSLAQLDRAFGEQYF	TGTGCCAGCAGCTTAGCGCAATTGGACAGGGCCTTTGGCGAGCAGTACTTC
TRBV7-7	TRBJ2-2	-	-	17	CASSLALGGRNTGELFF	TGTGCCAGCAGCTTAGCTCTAGGGGGGAGAAACACCGGGGAGCTGTTTTTT
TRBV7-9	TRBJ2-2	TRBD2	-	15	CASRPTSGSAGELFF	TGTGCCAGCAGGCCTACTAGCGGGAGTGCCGGGGAGCTGTTTTTT
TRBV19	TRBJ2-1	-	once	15	CASSYQDSSYNEQFF	TGTGCCAGTAGCTATCAGGACTCCTCCTACAATGAGCAGTTCTTC
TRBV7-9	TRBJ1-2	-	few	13	CASSFWENYGYTF	TGTGCCAGCAGCTTTTGGGAAAACTATGGCTACACCTTC
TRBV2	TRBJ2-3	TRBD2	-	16	CASTPGTSGEGDTQYF	TGTGCCAGCACTCCCGGGACTAGCGGGGAGGGAGATACGCAGTATTTT
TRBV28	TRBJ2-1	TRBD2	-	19	CASSFVRLAALSSYNEQFF	TGTGCCAGCAGTTTCGTTCGACTAGCGGCCCTGAGCTCCTACAATGAGCAGTTCTTC
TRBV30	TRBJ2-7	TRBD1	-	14	CAWREGGAGLEQYF	TGTGCCTGGAGGGAAGGGGGCGCAGGTCTCGAGCAGTACTTC
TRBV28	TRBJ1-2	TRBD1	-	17	CASSSLMTGAAGDGYTF	TGTGCCAGCAGTTCCCTCATGACAGGGGCCGCCGGTGATGGCTACACCTTC
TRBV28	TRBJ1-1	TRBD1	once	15	CASSVTGTGGTEAFF	TGTGCCAGCAGTGTTACCGGGACAGGGGGTACTGAAGCTTTCTTT
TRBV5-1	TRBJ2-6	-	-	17	CASTLWRGRSGANVLTF	TGCGCCAGCACGTTATGGAGGGGGCGCTCTGGGGCCAACGTCCTGACTTTC
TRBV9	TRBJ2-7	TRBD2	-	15	CASSADSGTSDEQYF	TGTGCCAGCAGCGCAGACTCCGGGACTAGCGACGAGCAGTACTTC
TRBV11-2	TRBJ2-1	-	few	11	CASSLGNEQFF	TGTGCCAGCAGCTTAGGGAATGAGCAGTTCTTC
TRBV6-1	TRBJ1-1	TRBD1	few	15	CASSWDSPLNTEAFF	TGTGCCAGCAGTTGGGACAGCCCCCTGAACACTGAAGCTTTCTTT
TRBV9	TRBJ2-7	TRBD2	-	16	CASSPTGTSVSYEQYF	TGTGCCAGCAGCCCCACCGGGACTAGCGTATCCTACGAGCAGTACTTC
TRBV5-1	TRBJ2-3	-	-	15	CASSGIAASTDTQYF	TGCGCCAGCAGCGGAATAGCGGCTAGCACAGATACGCAGTATTTT
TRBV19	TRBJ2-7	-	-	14	CASADREGAYEQYF	TGTGCCAGTGCAGACAGGGAGGGTGCCTACGAGCAGTACTTC
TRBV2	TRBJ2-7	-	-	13	CASSELFTYEQYF	TGTGCCAGCAGTGAATTGTTTACCTACGAGCAGTACTTC
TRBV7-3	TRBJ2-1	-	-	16	CASSIHGPSSYNEQFF	TGTGCCAGCAGCATTCACGGGCCGAGCTCCTACAATGAGCAGTTCTTC
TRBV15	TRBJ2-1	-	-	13	CATSSAAYNEQFF	TGTGCCACCAGCAGTGCGGCGTACAATGAGCAGTTCTTC
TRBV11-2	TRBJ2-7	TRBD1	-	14	CASSLGDRGLEQYF	TGTGCCAGCAGCTTAGGGGACAGGGGGCTCGAGCAGTACTTC
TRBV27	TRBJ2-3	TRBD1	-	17	CASSLNGGQGITDTQYF	TGTGCCAGCAGTTTAAATGGCGGACAGGGAATCACAGATACGCAGTATTTT
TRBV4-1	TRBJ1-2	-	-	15	CASSQVGLDYYGYTF	TGCGCCAGCAGCCAAGTTGGGCTAGACTACTATGGCTACACCTTC
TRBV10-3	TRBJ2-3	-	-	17	CAISGPGGGGRSDTQYF	TGTGCCATCAGTGGACCTGGTGGGGGCGGGAGATCAGATACGCAGTATTTT
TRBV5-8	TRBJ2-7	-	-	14	CASSDPTQSYEQYF	TGTGCCAGCAGCGATCCGACGCAGTCCTACGAGCAGTACTTC
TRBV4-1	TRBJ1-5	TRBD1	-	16	CASSPGGTGDDQPQHF	TGCGCCAGCAGCCCCGGGGGGACAGGGGATGATCAGCCCCAGCATTTT
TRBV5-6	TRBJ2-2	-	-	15	CASSRTRDIIGELFF	TGTGCCAGCAGCCGTACACGGGACATAATCGGGGAGCTGTTTTTT
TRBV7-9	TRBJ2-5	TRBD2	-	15	CASSGSGGPAETQYF	TGTGCCAGCAGCGGATCGGGGGGGCCCGCGGAGACCCAGTACTTC